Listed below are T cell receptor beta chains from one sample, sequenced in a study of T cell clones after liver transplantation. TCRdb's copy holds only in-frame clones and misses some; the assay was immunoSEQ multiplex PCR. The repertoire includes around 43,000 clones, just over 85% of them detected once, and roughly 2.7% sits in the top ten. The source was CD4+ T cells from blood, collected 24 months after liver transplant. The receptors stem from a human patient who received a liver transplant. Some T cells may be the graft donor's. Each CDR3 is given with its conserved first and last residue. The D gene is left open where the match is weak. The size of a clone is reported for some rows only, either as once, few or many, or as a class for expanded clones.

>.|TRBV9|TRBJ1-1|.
CASTREQHMNTEAFF
TGTGCCAGCACCCGAGAACAGCACATGAACACTGAAGCTTTCTTT
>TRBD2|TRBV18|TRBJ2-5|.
CASSRLAGTQETQYF
TGTGCCAGCTCAAGGCTAGCGGGGACGCAAGAGACCCAGTACTTC
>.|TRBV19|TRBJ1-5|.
CASSTPPGLSNQPQHF
TGTGCCAGTAGTACCCCTCCCGGGCTGAGCAATCAGCCCCAGCATTTT
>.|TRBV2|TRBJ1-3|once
CASGSRRGAGNTIYF
TGTGCCAGCGGATCCCGTAGGGGGGCTGGAAACACCATATATTTT
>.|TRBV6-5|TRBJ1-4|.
CASSYAPINEKLFF
TGTGCCAGCAGTTACGCACCGATTAATGAAAAACTGTTTTTT
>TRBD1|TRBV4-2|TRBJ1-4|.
CASSHGSQGASNEKLFF
TGTGCCAGCAGCCACGGGTCTCAGGGGGCGTCTAATGAAAAACTGTTTTTT
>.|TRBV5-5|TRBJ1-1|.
CASRINGRAEAFF
TGTGCCAGCAGGATTAACGGGCGCGCTGAAGCTTTCTTT
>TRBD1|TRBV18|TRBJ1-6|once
CASSTTGENSPLHF
TGTGCCAGCTCAACGACAGGGGAGAATTCACCCCTCCACTTT
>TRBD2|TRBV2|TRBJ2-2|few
CASSPRGGRERAGELFF
TGTGCCAGCAGCCCCCGTGGTGGGCGGGAGAGAGCCGGGGAGCTGTTTTTT
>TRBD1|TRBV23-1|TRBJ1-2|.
CASTHRELGGLSRRGYTF
TGCGCCAGCACCCACCGGGAGTTAGGGGGCTTAAGCCGTCGTGGCTACACCTTC
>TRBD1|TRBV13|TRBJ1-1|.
CASSARQGRLSSTEAFF
TGTGCCAGCAGCGCTAGACAGGGACGCTTGAGCAGCACTGAAGCTTTCTTT
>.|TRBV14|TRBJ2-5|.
CASSQPGVFQETQYF
TGTGCCAGCAGCCAACCAGGGGTTTTCCAAGAGACCCAGTACTTC
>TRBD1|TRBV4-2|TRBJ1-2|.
CASSQDLDRDYGYTF
TGTGCCAGCAGCCAAGATCTGGACAGGGACTATGGCTACACCTTC
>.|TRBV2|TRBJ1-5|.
CASRYGGNQPQHF
TGTGCCAGCAGGTACGGGGGTAATCAGCCCCAGCATTTT
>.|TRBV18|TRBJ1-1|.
CASSPGTGGEAFF
TGTGCCAGCTCACCCGGGACTGGTGGTGAAGCTTTCTTT
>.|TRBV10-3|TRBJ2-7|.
CAISESTGGSLYEQYF
TGTGCCATCAGTGAGTCGACGGGGGGCTCCCTGTACGAGCAGTACTTC
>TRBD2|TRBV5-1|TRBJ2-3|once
CASKPRLAGVDKDTQYF
TGCGCCAGCAAGCCCAGACTAGCGGGGGTCGATAAAGATACGCAGTATTTT
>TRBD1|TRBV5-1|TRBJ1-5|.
CASSLGDRGGNQPQHF
TGCGCCAGCAGCTTGGGGGACAGGGGTGGCAATCAGCCCCAGCATTTT
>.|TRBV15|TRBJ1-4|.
CATSRVQSDEKLFF
TGTGCCACCAGCAGGGTACAGAGCGATGAAAAACTGTTTTTT
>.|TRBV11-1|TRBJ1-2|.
CASSLAGRGYTF
TGTGCCAGCAGCTTGGCCGGGAGGGGCTACACCTTC
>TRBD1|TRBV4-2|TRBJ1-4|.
CASSIVSGQSNEKLFF
TGTGCCAGCAGTATAGTCTCGGGACAGTCTAATGAAAAACTGTTTTTT
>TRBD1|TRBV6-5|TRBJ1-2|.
CASSYHLDRGGGYTF
TGTGCCAGCAGTTACCACCTGGACAGGGGTGGTGGCTACACCTTC
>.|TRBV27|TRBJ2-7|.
CASSSQTGFQSEQYF
TGTGCCAGCAGTTCCCAGACAGGCTTTCAATCCGAGCAGTACTTC
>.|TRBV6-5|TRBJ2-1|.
CASRAAMDRDEQFF
TGTGCCAGCAGAGCGGCCATGGACCGCGATGAGCAGTTCTTC
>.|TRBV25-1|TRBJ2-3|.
CASSSVSDTQYF
TGTGCCAGCAGTAGTGTTTCGGATACGCAGTATTTT
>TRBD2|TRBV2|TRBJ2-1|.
CASSERAGGYNEQFF
TGTGCCAGCAGTGAAAGGGCGGGGGGTTATAATGAGCAGTTCTTC
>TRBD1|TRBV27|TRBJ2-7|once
CASSLGRGQARYEQYF
TGTGCCAGCAGTTTAGGAAGGGGACAGGCAAGATACGAGCAGTACTTC
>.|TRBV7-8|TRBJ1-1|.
CASSFRDDTEAFF
TGTGCCAGCAGCTTCAGGGACGACACTGAAGCTTTCTTT
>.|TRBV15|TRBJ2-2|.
CATSREIRKNTGELFF
TGTGCCACCAGCAGAGAGATACGCAAGAACACCGGGGAGCTGTTTTTT
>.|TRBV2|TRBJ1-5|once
CASSERLQGIGNQPQHF
TGTGCCAGCAGTGAACGCTTGCAGGGGATAGGCAATCAGCCCCAGCATTTT
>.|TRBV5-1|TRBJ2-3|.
CASSLAVTGFKLDTQYF
TGCGCCAGCAGCTTGGCAGTTACGGGCTTTAAGCTGGATACGCAGTATTTT
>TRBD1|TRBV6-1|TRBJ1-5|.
CASSSTGYQPQHF
TGTGCCAGCAGCTCGACAGGGTATCAGCCCCAGCATTTT
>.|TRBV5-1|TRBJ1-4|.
CASSLEGTGATNEKLFF
TGCGCCAGCAGCTTGGAAGGTACGGGGGCGACTAATGAAAAACTGTTTTTT
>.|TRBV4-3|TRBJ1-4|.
CASSQILGEKLFF
TGCGCCAGCAGCCAAATTCTAGGTGAAAAACTGTTTTTT
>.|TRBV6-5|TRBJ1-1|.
CASRSWTRNTEAFF
TGTGCCAGCAGATCCTGGACGCGGAACACTGAAGCTTTCTTT
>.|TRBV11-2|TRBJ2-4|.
CASSPTGRWGAKNIQYF
TGTGCCAGCAGCCCGACAGGGAGGTGGGGGGCCAAAAACATTCAGTACTTC
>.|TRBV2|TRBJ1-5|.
CASNPERGVALPQHF
TGTGCCAGCAACCCCGAGAGGGGGGTGGCTCTGCCCCAGCATTTT
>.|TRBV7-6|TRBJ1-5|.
CASSPTGQSNQPQHF
TGTGCCAGCAGCCCGACGGGACAAAGCAATCAGCCCCAGCATTTT
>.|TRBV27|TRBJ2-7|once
CASSAPVGQIPYEQYF
TGTGCCAGCAGTGCCCCGGTAGGACAGATACCCTACGAGCAGTACTTC
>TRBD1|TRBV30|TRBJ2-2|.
CAWKSTGITGELFF
TGTGCCTGGAAATCGACAGGGATCACCGGGGAGCTGTTTTTT
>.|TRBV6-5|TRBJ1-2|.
CASRAESVSYGYTF
TGTGCCAGCAGGGCTGAGAGCGTCTCCTATGGCTACACCTTC
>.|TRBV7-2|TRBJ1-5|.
CASSPWAGQGNQPQHF
TGTGCCAGCAGCCCATGGGCGGGGCAAGGCAATCAGCCCCAGCATTTT
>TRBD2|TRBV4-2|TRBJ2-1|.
CASSQDSTSGLLNEQFF
TGTGCCAGCAGCCAAGATTCCACTAGCGGGCTTTTAAATGAGCAGTTCTTC
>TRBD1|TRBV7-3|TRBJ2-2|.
CASSSQGYAGELFF
TGTGCCAGCAGCTCACAGGGGTACGCCGGGGAGCTGTTTTTT
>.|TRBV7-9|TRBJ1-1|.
CASSLRTHEAFF
TGTGCCAGCAGCTTACGGACTCATGAAGCTTTCTTT
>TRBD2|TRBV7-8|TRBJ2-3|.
CASSLISGRAGDTQYF
TGTGCCAGCAGCTTAATATCCGGGAGGGCCGGAGATACGCAGTATTTT
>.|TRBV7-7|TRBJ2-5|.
CASSLPSGLLQETQYF
TGTGCCAGCAGCTTACCTTCGGGACTTTTACAAGAGACCCAGTACTTC
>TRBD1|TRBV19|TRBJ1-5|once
CASSTTGGRYSNQPQHF
TGTGCCAGTAGTACGACAGGGGGTCGTTATAGCAATCAGCCCCAGCATTTT
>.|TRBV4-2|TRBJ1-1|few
CASSQDTGRRAFF
TGTGCCAGCAGCCAAGACACGGGACGTCGGGCTTTCTTT
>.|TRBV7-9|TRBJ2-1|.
CASSSLGGGPNNEQFF
TGTGCCAGCAGCTCCCTAGGGGGGGGGCCAAACAATGAGCAGTTCTTC
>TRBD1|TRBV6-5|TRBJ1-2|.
CASSRDRDYGYTF
TGTGCCAGCAGTCGGGACAGGGACTATGGCTACACCTTC